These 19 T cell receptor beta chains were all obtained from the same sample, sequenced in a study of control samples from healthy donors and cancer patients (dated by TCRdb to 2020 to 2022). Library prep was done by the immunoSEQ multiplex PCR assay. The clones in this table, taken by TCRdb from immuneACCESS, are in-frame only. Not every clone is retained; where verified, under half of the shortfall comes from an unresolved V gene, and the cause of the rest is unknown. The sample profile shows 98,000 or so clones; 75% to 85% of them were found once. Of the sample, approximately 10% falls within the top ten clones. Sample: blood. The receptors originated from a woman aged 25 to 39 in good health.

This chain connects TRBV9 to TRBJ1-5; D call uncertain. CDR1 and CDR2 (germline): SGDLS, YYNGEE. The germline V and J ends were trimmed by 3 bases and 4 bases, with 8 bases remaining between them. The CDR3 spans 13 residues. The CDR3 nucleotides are TGTGCCAGCAGCGGGGCAGAGAATCAGCCCCAGCATTTT. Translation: CASSGAENQPQHF.

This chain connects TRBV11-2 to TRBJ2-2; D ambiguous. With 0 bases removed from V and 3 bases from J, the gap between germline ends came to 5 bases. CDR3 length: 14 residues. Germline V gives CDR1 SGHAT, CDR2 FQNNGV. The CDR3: CASSLDPYTGELFF. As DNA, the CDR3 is TGTGCCAGCAGCTTAGACCCGTACACCGGGGAGCTGTTTTTT.

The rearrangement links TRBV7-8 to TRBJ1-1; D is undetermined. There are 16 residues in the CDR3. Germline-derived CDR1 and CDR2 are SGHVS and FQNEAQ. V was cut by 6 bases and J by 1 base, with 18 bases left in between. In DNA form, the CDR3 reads TGTGCCAGCAGACCAATCGTTTTTGGTGGGAACACTGAAGCTTTCTTT. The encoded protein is CASRPIVFGGNTEAFF.

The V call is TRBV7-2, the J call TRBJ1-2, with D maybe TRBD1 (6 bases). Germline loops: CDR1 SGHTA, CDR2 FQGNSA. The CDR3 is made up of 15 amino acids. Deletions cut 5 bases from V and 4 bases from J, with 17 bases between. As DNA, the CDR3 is TGTGCCAGCAGCCTCCTTTCAGACAGGATCTATGGCTACACCTTC. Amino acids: CASSLLSDRIYGYTF.

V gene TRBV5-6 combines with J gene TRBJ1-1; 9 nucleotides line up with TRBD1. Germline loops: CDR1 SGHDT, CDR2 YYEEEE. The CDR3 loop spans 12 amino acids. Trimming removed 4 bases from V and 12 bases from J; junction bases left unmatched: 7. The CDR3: CASSGGTGQSFF. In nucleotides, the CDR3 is TGTGCCAGCAGCGGTGGGACAGGGCAATCTTTCTTT.

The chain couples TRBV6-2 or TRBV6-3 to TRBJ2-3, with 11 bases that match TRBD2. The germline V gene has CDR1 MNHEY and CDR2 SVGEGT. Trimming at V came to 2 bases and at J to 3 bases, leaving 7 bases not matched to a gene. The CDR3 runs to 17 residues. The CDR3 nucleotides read TGTGCCAGCAGTTACCTCCTAGCGGGGGGTAAAACAGATACGCAGTATTTT. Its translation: CASSYLLAGGKTDTQYF.

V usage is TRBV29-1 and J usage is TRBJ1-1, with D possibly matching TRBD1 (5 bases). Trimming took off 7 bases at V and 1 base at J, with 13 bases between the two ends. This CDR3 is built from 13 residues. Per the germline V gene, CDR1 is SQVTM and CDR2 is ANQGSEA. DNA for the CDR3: TGCAGCGCCAGGGCAGGGTCGAACACTGAAGCTTTCTTT. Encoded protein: CSARAGSNTEAFF. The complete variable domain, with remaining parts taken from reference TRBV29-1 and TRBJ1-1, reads SAVISQKPSRDICQRGTSLTIQCQVDSQVTMMFWYRQQPGQSLTLIATANQGSEATYESGFVIDKFPISRPNLTFSTLTVSNMSPEDSSIYLCSARAGSNTEAFFGQGTRLTVV.

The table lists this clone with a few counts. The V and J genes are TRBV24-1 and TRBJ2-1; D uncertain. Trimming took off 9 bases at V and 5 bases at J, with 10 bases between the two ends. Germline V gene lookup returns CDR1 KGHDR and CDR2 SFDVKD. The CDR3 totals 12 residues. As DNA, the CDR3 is TGTGCCACCGGTCTAACTCACAATGAGCAGTTCTTC. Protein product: CATGLTHNEQFF.

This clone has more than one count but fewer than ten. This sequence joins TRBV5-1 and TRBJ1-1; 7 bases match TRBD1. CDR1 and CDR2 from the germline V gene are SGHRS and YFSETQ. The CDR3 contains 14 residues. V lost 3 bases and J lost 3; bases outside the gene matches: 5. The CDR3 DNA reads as TGCGCCAGCAGCTCTAGGACAGGCCACACTGAAGCTTTCTTT. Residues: CASSSRTGHTEAFF.

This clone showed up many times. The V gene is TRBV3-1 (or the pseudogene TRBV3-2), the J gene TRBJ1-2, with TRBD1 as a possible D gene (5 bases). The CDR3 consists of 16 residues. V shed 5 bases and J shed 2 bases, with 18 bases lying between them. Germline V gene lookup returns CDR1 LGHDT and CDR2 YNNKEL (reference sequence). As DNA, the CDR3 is TGTGCCAGCAGCGACCCAAGAGGCTCAGGGAACTATGGCTACACCTTC. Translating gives CASSDPRGSGNYGYTF.

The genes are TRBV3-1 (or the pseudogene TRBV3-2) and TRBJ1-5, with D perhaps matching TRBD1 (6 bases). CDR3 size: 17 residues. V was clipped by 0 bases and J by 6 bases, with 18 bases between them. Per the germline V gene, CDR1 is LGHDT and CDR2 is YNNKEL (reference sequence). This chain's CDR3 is CASSQEILQGTGQPQHF. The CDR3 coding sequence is TGTGCCAGCAGCCAAGAGATCTTACAGGGTACGGGTCAGCCCCAGCATTTT.

CDR3 DNA sequence: TGTGCCAGTAGTAACCGCGGGGGCGGCTACACCTTC. Translation gives CASSNRGGGYTF. The chain has TRBV19 and TRBJ1-2, with D tentatively TRBD1 (6 bases). The V end was cut by 4 bases, the J end by 8 bases, with 11 bases between. CDR1 and CDR2 (germline): LNHDA, SQIVND (reference sequence). The CDR3 covers 12 residues.

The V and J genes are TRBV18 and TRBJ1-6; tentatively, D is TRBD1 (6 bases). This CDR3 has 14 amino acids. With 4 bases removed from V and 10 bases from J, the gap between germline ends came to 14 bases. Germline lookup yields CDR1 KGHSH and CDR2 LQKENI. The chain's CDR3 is CASSLGGVGSPLHF. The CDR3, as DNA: TGTGCCAGCTCACTAGGGGGAGTAGGCTCACCCCTCCACTTT. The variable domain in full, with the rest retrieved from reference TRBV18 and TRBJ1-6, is NAGVMQNPRHLVRRRGQEARLRCSPMKGHSHVYWYRQLPEEGLKFMVYLQKENIIDESGMPKERFSAEFPKEGPSILRIQQVVRGDSAAYFCASSLGGVGSPLHFGNGTRLTVT.

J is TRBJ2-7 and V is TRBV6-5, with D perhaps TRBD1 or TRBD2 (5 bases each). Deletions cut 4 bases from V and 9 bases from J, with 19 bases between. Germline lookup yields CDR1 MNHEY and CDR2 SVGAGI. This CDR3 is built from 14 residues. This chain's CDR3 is CASSSGTAERRQYF. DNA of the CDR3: TGTGCCAGCAGTTCTGGGACCGCCGAAAGAAGGCAGTACTTC.

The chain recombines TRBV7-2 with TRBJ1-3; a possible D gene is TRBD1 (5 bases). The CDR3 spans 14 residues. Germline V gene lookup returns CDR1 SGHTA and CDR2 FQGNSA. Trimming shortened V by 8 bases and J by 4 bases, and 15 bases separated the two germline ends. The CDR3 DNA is TGTGCCAGCCTCTCCGGGGGGTCCGGAAACACCATATATTTT. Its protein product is CASLSGGSGNTIYF.

In nucleotides, the CDR3 is TGTGCCAGCAGTACCGGTGAAAAACTGTTTTTT. Its translation: CASSTGEKLFF. This chain connects TRBV7-9 to TRBJ1-4; D gene uncertain. Trimming left V 6 bases short and J 7 bases short, with 6 bases between. Germline V lookup: CDR1 SEHNR, CDR2 FQNEAQ (reference sequence). This CDR3 has 11 amino acids.

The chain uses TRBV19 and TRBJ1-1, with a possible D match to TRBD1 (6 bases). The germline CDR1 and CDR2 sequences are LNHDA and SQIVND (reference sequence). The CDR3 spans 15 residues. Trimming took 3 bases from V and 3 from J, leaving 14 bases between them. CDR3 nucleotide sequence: TGTGCCAGTAGTATCTTCGGGGGCGGGGACACTGAAGCTTTCTTT. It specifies CASSIFGGGDTEAFF.

CDR3 coding DNA: TGTGCCAGCAGTGAAGCCCTTCCGGGGATAAATCAGCCCCAGCATTTT. Encoded protein: CASSEALPGINQPQHF. This chain links TRBV2 with TRBJ1-5; D is unresolved. Trimming stripped 0 bases from V and 4 bases from J, with 13 bases between. CDR1 is SNHLY and CDR2 is FYNNEI in the germline V gene. The length of the CDR3 is 16 residues.

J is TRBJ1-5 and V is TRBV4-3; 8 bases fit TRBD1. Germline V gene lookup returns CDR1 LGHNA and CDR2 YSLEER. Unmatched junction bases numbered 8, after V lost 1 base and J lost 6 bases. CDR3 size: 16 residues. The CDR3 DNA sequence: TGCGCCAGCAGCCAAGGTTATGACAGGGGAGGTCAGCCCCAGCATTTT. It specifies CASSQGYDRGGQPQHF.